These 30 T cell receptor beta chains were sequenced from one sample in a study of tumor-infiltrating lymphocytes in localized non-small cell lung cancer (dated by TCRdb to about 2021). The method was the immunoSEQ multiplex PCR assay. TCRdb carries this immuneACCESS record with in-frame sequences only. Its versions omit some clonotypes, under half of them owing to an unresolved V gene in the studies checked, with the rest unexplained. The sample contains more than 8,500 clones, about four fifths of them found a single time. The ten largest clones represent about 9.1% of the sample. Material for sequencing was uninvolved lung tissue not adjacent to the tumor. The origin of the receptors is a human donor with non-small cell lung cancer.

The rearrangement uses TRBV2 and TRBJ2-7; no firm D call. The CDR3 consists of 14 residues. Germline loops: CDR1 SNHLY, CDR2 FYNNEI. Trimming left V 1 base short and J 1 base short, with 8 bases between. CDR3 in DNA: TGTGCCAGCAGTGAAGTTGTTCAATCCTACGAGCAGTACTTC. It codes for CASSEVVQSYEQYF.

V and J are TRBV25-1 and TRBJ1-4; D remains ambiguous. V was clipped by 4 bases and J by 5 bases, with 14 bases between them. This CDR3 comprises 15 residues. Germline V gene lookup returns CDR1 MGHDK and CDR2 SYGVNS. CDR3 in amino acids: CASSVSRGRNEKLFF. In DNA, the CDR3 is TGTGCCAGCAGTGTATCCCGGGGTAGAAATGAAAAACTGTTTTTT. The full variable domain, its missing parts supplied by reference TRBV25-1 and TRBJ1-4, is EADIYQTPRYLVIGTGKKITLECSQTMGHDKMYWYQQDPGMELHLIHYSYGVNSTEKGDLSSESTVSRIRTEHFPLTLESARPSHTSQYLCASSVSRGRNEKLFFGSGTQLSVL.

J is TRBJ2-2 and V is TRBV4-2; weak D call: TRBD2 (6 bases). V was clipped by 0 bases and J by 3 bases, with 8 bases between them. This CDR3 region has 15 residues. The germline CDR1 and CDR2 sequences are LGHNA and YNFKEQ. CDR3 nucleotide sequence: TGTGCCAGCAGCCAAGATTGGGGGGACACCGGGGAGCTGTTTTTT. Encoded protein: CASSQDWGDTGELFF.

This clone was seen once. The chain has TRBV7-9 and TRBJ1-1, with TRBD1 matching over 8 bases. Per the germline V gene, CDR1 is SEHNR and CDR2 is FQNEAQ (reference sequence). V lost 3 bases to trimming and J lost 2 bases; unmatched junction nucleotides: 5. CDR3 length: 15 residues. The CDR3 sequence is CASSFFGQGNTEAFF. CDR3 DNA: TGTGCCAGCAGCTTTTTCGGACAGGGTAACACTGAAGCTTTCTTT.

The gene calls are TRBV10-2 and TRBJ1-2, with TRBD1 identical over 10 bases. Germline V gives CDR1 WSHSY, CDR2 SAAADI. V dropped 7 bases and J dropped 2; count of bases not matched to a gene: 4. The CDR3 is 14 amino acids. DNA for the CDR3: TGCGCCAGCACCCCGGGACAGGGGAACTATGGCTACACCTTC. It specifies CASTPGQGNYGYTF.

This clone was observed a handful of times. This chain uses TRBV10-2 with TRBJ1-2, with a weak D call TRBD1 (6 bases). The CDR3 sequence is 12 residues long. Trimming pared 7 bases from V and 4 bases from J, leaving 10 bases between. From germline, CDR1 is WSHSY and CDR2 SAAADI. CDR3 sequence reads: CASMKDSYGYTF. In DNA, the CDR3 is TGCGCCAGCATGAAGGACAGCTATGGCTACACCTTC.

The chain has TRBV6-1 and TRBJ2-7; a weak D match, TRBD2 (5 bases). This CDR3 comprises 14 residues. In germline, CDR1 is MNHNS, CDR2 SASEGT. Between the trimmed V and J ends, which lost 4 bases and 7 bases, there was a span of 17 bases. The CDR3 sequence: CASSGIRGFGEQYF. CDR3 nucleotides: TGTGCCAGCAGTGGAATTCGGGGTTTCGGGGAGCAGTACTTC.

The chain couples TRBV10-1 to TRBJ2-2; 10 nucleotides match TRBD1. The V gene's germline CDR1 is WNHNN and CDR2 SYGVQD (reference sequence). The trim removed 7 bases at V and 4 bases at J, leaving 6 bases unmatched. CDR3 length: 15 residues. CDR3 sequence (DNA): TGCGCCAGCACGGACAGGGGGAGGTTCACCGGGGAGCTGTTTTTT. Protein product: CASTDRGRFTGELFF.

The chain couples TRBV6-1 to TRBJ2-7, with a weak D call TRBD2 (5 bases). The V gene lost 4 bases and the J gene lost 0 bases, with 10 bases spanning the gap. CDR1 and CDR2 from the germline V gene are MNHNS and SASEGT. CDR3 length equals 14 residues. This CDR3 reads CASSGRDNSYEQYF. In DNA, the CDR3 is TGTGCCAGCAGTGGCCGGGATAACTCCTACGAGCAGTACTTC.

The chain's CDR3 is CSVVNMDSLGGKLFF. The DNA for the CDR3 is TGCAGCGTTGTCAATATGGACAGCCTTGGGGGAAAACTGTTTTTT. This rearrangement joins TRBV29-1 to TRBJ1-4; D is perhaps TRBD1 (6 bases). The CDR3 is 15 amino acids. V gave up 4 bases and J gave up 10 bases, with 22 bases separating them. Germline V CDR1 and CDR2: SQVTM, ANQGSEA.

This chain joins TRBV18 and TRBJ1-1; unclear D gene. Germline CDR1 KGHSH, CDR2 LQKENI. Between the trimmed V and J ends, which lost 1 base and 8 bases, there was a span of 8 bases. This CDR3 region has 12 residues. The CDR3 loop reads CASSPLQEEAFF. The CDR3 region has the DNA TGTGCCAGCTCACCACTCCAGGAGGAAGCTTTCTTT.

This clone has just a few counts. The V call is TRBV11-2, the J call TRBJ2-3; possible D gene TRBD1, 6 bases. The CDR3 contains 15 residues. Germline CDR1 SGHAT, CDR2 FQNNGV. V was shortened by 5 bases and J by 5 bases, with 17 bases between the two germline ends. The CDR3 sequence: CASSLTARGEDTQYF. The CDR3 nucleotides are TGTGCCAGCAGCCTGACAGCCAGGGGAGAAGATACGCAGTATTTT. The full variable domain, completed using reference TRBV11-2 and TRBJ2-3, is EAGVAQSPRYKIIEKRQSVAFWCNPISGHATLYWYQQILGQGPKLLIQFQNNGVVDDSQLPKDRFSAERLKGVDSTLKIQPAKLEDSAVYLCASSLTARGEDTQYFGPGTRLTVL.

V usage is TRBV2 and J usage is TRBJ1-5; D possibly corresponds to TRBD1 (6 bases). From germline, CDR1 is SNHLY and CDR2 FYNNEI. Trimming removed 2 bases from V and 4 bases from J, with 12 bases in between. CDR3 length: 15 residues. The CDR3 loop is CASSENRAVNQPQHF. DNA of the CDR3: TGTGCCAGCAGTGAAAACAGGGCGGTGAATCAGCCCCAGCATTTT.

Written as DNA, the CDR3 is TGTGCCAGCGCGAGGACTAGCGAGAGCTACGAGCAGTACTTC. Protein sequence: CASARTSESYEQYF. The chain is built from TRBV6-5 and TRBJ2-7, with 9 bases lining up with TRBD2. Germline V gene lookup returns CDR1 MNHEY and CDR2 SVGAGI. V trimming: 8 bases; J trimming: 3 bases; junction bases outside the gene matches: 8. This CDR3 has 14 amino acids.

V is TRBV9 and J is TRBJ2-5, with 8 bases fitting TRBD2. V shed 0 bases and J 1 base; nucleotides not matched to a gene: 5. This CDR3 comprises 16 residues. Germline V lookup: CDR1 SGDLS, CDR2 YYNGEE. CDR3 nucleotides: TGTGCCAGCAGCGTAGGTCAGCGGGAGATCCAAGAGACCCAGTACTTC. As protein: CASSVGQREIQETQYF.

The chain joins TRBV5-6 to TRBJ2-3; 8 nucleotides match TRBD2. The CDR3 totals 15 residues. Germline V lookup: CDR1 SGHDT, CDR2 YYEEEE. J lost 8 bases, V lost 4 bases, and 12 bases had no gene match. In nucleotides, the CDR3 is TGTGCCAGCAGCGACGCGGGAGGCCACGTTGGTACGCAGTATTTT. Its protein product is CASSDAGGHVGTQYF.

The V call is TRBV7-6, the J call TRBJ2-5; a possible D gene is TRBD1 (5 bases). The CDR3 loop spans 15 amino acids. V gave up 5 bases and J gave up 5 bases, with 18 bases separating them. The germline V gene encodes CDR1 SGHVS and CDR2 FNYEAQ. Here the CDR3 reads CASSRSTASGETQYF. The CDR3 region has the DNA TGTGCCAGCAGCCGATCGACAGCCTCGGGTGAGACCCAGTACTTC.

The sample holds a few counts of this clone. V and J are TRBV6-1 and TRBJ1-5; tentative D call: TRBD1 (5 bases). The V end was cut by 6 bases, the J end by 6 bases, with 12 bases between. Per the germline V gene, CDR1 is MNHNS and CDR2 is SASEGT. This CDR3 is built from 13 residues. The DNA for the CDR3 is TGTGCCAGCAGCGAGCGGCAGGGTCAGCCCCAGCATTTT. It specifies CASSERQGQPQHF.

This chain connects TRBV19 to TRBJ1-3, with D maybe TRBD1 (6 bases). The germline CDR1 and CDR2 sequences are LNHDA and SQIVND (reference sequence). V was pared by 8 bases and J by 0 bases, with 14 bases between. CDR3 size: 15 residues. The CDR3 spells CASGYRDFSGNTIYF. The CDR3 coding sequence is TGTGCCAGTGGATACAGGGACTTCTCTGGAAACACCATATATTTT.

V usage is TRBV5-6 and J usage is TRBJ1-5; 7 bases fit TRBD1. This CDR3 comprises 16 residues. CDR1 is SGHDT and CDR2 is YYEEEE in the germline V gene. Unmatched junction bases numbered 8, after V lost 2 bases and J lost 3 bases. The CDR3 coding sequence is TGTGCCAGCAGCTTACGACAGGGAGGGACCAATCAGCCCCAGCATTTT. Protein: CASSLRQGGTNQPQHF.

V gene TRBV7-8 combines with J gene TRBJ2-6, with unresolved D. Germline-derived CDR1 and CDR2 are SGHVS and FQNEAQ. The CDR3 is 15 residues long. V lost 1 base, J lost 1 base, and 5 bases lay in between. The CDR3 protein is CASSLDRSGANVLTF. In nucleotides, the CDR3 is TGTGCCAGCAGCTTAGATCGATCTGGGGCCAACGTCCTGACTTTC. Filled out from reference TRBV7-8 and TRBJ2-6, the complete variable domain reads GAGVSQSPRYKVAKRGQDVALRCDPISGHVSLFWYQQALGQGPEFLTYFQNEAQLDKSGLPSDRFFAERPEGSVSTLKIQRTQQEDSAVYLCASSLDRSGANVLTFGAGSRLTVL.

This chain connects TRBV14 to TRBJ2-7; the D gene is possibly TRBD1 (6 bases). This CDR3 comprises 13 residues. The V and J ends lost 4 bases and 0 bases respectively, with 7 bases between them. Germline CDR1 is SGHDN and CDR2 is FVKESK. CDR3 nucleotides: TGTGCCAGCAGCCGGACAGTCTCCTACGAGCAGTACTTC. This encodes CASSRTVSYEQYF.

This chain uses TRBV5-4 with TRBJ2-5, with 7 bases matching TRBD2. Germline V gene lookup returns CDR1 SGHNT and CDR2 YYREEE (reference sequence). The CDR3 is made up of 13 amino acids. Trimming removed 4 bases from V and 4 bases from J; junction bases left unmatched: 4. The CDR3 sequence: CASSREGGETQYF. Written as DNA, the CDR3 is TGTGCCAGCAGCAGGGAGGGTGGAGAGACCCAGTACTTC.

This chain links TRBV5-6 with TRBJ2-3; D is ambiguous. Per the germline V gene, CDR1 is SGHDT and CDR2 is YYEEEE. Trimming removed 2 bases at V and 0 bases at J, with 10 bases between. The CDR3 covers 15 residues. CDR3 in DNA: TGTGCCAGCAGCTTCGGAACGGATAGCACAGATACGCAGTATTTT. It translates to CASSFGTDSTDTQYF.

This clone has just a few counts. The gene calls are TRBV5-1 and TRBJ2-7, with unresolved D. Germline V gives CDR1 SGHRS, CDR2 YFSETQ. The CDR3 is 14 residues long. Trimming removed 0 bases from V and 6 bases from J, with 13 bases in between. CDR3 DNA sequence: TGCGCCAGCAGCTTGGACACATATATTATCGAGCAGTACTTC. Its translation is CASSLDTYIIEQYF. Based on the CDR3 plus reference TRBV5-1 and TRBJ2-7, the full variable domain is KAGVTQTPRYLIKTRGQQVTLSCSPISGHRSVSWYQQTPGQGLQFLFEYFSETQRNKGNFPGRFSGRQFSNSRSEMNVSTLELGDSALYLCASSLDTYIIEQYFGPGTRLTVT.

The chain carries TRBV11-1 and TRBJ2-1; 9 nucleotides agree with TRBD2. The germline gives CDR1 SGHAT, CDR2 FQDESV (reference sequence). The CDR3 is made up of 18 amino acids. V shed 1 base and J 3 bases; nucleotides not matched to a gene: 10. This chain's CDR3 is CASSLEGSGSMGYNEQFF. The DNA of the CDR3 is TGTGCCAGCAGCTTAGAGGGTAGCGGGAGCATGGGCTACAATGAGCAGTTCTTC.

This chain links TRBV5-6 with TRBJ2-7, with a weak D call TRBD2 (7 bases). The CDR3 covers 15 residues. The germline V and J ends were trimmed by 0 bases and 3 bases, with 13 bases remaining between them. Germline V gene lookup returns CDR1 SGHDT and CDR2 YYEEEE. The CDR3 nucleotides are TGTGCCAGCAGCTTGGGGGGAGGGGGGAGCTACGAGCAGTACTTC. Residues: CASSLGGGGSYEQYF.

A note on this clone: A read error may produce the germline difference seen at one junction end. The chain carries TRBV7-2 and TRBJ2-4, with 7 bases matching TRBD1. Germline V lookup: CDR1 SGHTA, CDR2 FQGNSA. The CDR3 is made up of 12 amino acids. CDR3 sequence (DNA): TGTGCCAGCAGCATCCGACAGGGACCGGCGAACTTC. Translation: CASSIRQGPANF.

The rearrangement joins TRBV9 to TRBJ2-2, with 11 bases aligning to TRBD1. The CDR3 length is 16 residues. CDR1 is SGDLS, CDR2 YYNGEE, per germline. J gave up 3 bases and V 7 bases, and 8 bases lay outside the gene matches. The CDR3 is CASHRWDRGDTGELFF. The DNA for the CDR3 is TGTGCCAGCCATCGGTGGGACAGGGGGGACACCGGGGAGCTGTTTTTT.

The chain recombines TRBV27 with TRBJ1-1, with D hard to call. This CDR3 comprises 14 residues. V shed 5 bases and J shed 2 bases, with 12 bases lying between them. The germline gives CDR1 MNHEY, CDR2 SMNVEV (reference sequence). The CDR3 DNA is TGTGCCAGCAGTCCTCATCTGGGTAACACTGAAGCTTTCTTT. Its translation: CASSPHLGNTEAFF.